A single T cell receptor (beta chain) is shown here with its context. What it binds is not known. This CDR3 region has 16 residues. Per the germline V gene, CDR1 is MNHNS and CDR2 is SASEGT. The trim removed 4 bases at V and 3 bases at J, leaving 10 bases unmatched. Amplification used 60 Vbeta primers and 13 Jbeta primers. TCRdb keeps only in-frame clones here, not all; method: immunoSEQ multiplex PCR. The table includes about 89,000 clones, 85% detected once. The sample is drawn from a study of cytomegalovirus exposure and HLA in healthy donors. Study-wide results and limits: Later analysis showed most CMV-associated TCR beta chains appearing HLA-restricted.

Sequenced: PBMCs. This TCR was sampled from a man aged 35 to 55 in good health and CMV-seropositive. The rearrangement uses TRBV6-1 and TRBJ2-7; 9 bases line up with TRBD1. Here the CDR3 reads CASSVQTGTGLYEQYF. The CDR3 DNA reads as TGTGCCAGCAGTGTTCAAACCGGGACAGGGCTCTACGAGCAGTACTTC.